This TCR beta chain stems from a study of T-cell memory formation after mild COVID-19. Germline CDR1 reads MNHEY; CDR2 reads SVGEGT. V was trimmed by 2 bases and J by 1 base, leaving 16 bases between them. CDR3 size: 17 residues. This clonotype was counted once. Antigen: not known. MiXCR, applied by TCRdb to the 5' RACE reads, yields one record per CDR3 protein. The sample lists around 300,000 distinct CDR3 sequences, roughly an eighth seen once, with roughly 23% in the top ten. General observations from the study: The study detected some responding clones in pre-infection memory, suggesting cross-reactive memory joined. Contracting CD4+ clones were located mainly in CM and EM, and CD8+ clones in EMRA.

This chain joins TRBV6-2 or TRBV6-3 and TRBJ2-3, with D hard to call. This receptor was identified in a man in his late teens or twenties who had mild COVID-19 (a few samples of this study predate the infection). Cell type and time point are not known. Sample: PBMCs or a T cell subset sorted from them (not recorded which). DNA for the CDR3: TGTGCCAGCAGTTACCCCCGAGTCATCCGGGGCACAGATACGCAGTATTTT. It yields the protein CASSYPRVIRGTDTQYF.